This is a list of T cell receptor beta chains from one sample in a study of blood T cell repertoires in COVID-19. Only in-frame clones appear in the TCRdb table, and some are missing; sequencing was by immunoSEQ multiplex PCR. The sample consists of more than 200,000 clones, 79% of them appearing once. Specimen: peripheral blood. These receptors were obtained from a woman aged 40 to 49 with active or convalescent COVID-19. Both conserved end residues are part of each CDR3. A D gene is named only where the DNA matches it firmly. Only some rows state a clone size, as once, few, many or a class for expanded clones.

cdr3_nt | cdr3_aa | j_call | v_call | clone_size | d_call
TGTGCCAGTGGGAGACAGGACACCGGGGAGCTGTTTTTT | CASGRQDTGELFF | TRBJ2-2 | TRBV19 | - | -
TGCAGCGTTGAGATAGGAGGGACCATATATTTT | CSVEIGGTIYF | TRBJ1-3 | TRBV29-1 | - | -
TGTGCCAGCTTTTATTATGGCTACACCTTC | CASFYYGYTF | TRBJ1-2 | TRBV21-1 | - | -
TGTGCCTGGAGCCGTAACAGCTTATATGGAAACACCATATATTTT | CAWSRNSLYGNTIYF | TRBJ1-3 | TRBV30 | - | -
TGCGCCAGCAGCCTGGGGACAGGGAGGGATTCACCCCTCCACTTT | CASSLGTGRDSPLHF | TRBJ1-6 | TRBV4-1 | - | TRBD1
TGCGCCAGCAGCCAACTGGGACTAGCGGGGGGGGAGCAGTTCTTC | CASSQLGLAGGEQFF | TRBJ2-1 | TRBV4-1 | - | TRBD2
TGTGCCAGCAGGGGACAGTATGGCTACACCTTC | CASRGQYGYTF | TRBJ1-2 | TRBV6-5 | once | TRBD1
TGTGCCACCAGTGATACCCGCCAGGACCAATCTCGGGGTGAAAAACTGTTTTTT | CATSDTRQDQSRGEKLFF | TRBJ1-4 | TRBV24-1 | - | -
TGCAGCGTTGGAAACTCCAGGGGCTACACCTTC | CSVGNSRGYTF | TRBJ1-2 | TRBV29-1 | - | -
TGCGCCAGCAGCCTCCGGACTAGCGGGTACAATGAGCAGTTCTTC | CASSLRTSGYNEQFF | TRBJ2-1 | TRBV4-1 | few | TRBD2
TGTGCCTGGACCGGGACAGTCGCTGCACCCCTCCACTTT | CAWTGTVAAPLHF | TRBJ1-6 | TRBV30 | - | TRBD1
TGTGCCAGCAGCTTAGCGGGGGACAGGGATCACAATGAGCAGTTCTTC | CASSLAGDRDHNEQFF | TRBJ2-1 | TRBV7-9 | - | TRBD1
TGTGCCAGCAGTGACCCCCCCAGGGGGCTTTACGAGCAGTACTTC | CASSDPPRGLYEQYF | TRBJ2-7 | TRBV6-4 | - | TRBD1
TGTGCCAGTAGCCGGGACAGGGGGCAAGAGGAGCAGTTCTTC | CASSRDRGQEEQFF | TRBJ2-1 | TRBV19 | - | TRBD1
TGTGCCAGCAGGCGCGGGGGGCACGTCGGGGAGCTGTTTTTT | CASRRGGHVGELFF | TRBJ2-2 | TRBV14 | few | TRBD2
TGTGCCAGCAGTGAACGAGGGAGGGCCGGGGAGCTGTTTTTT | CASSERGRAGELFF | TRBJ2-2 | TRBV2 | once | TRBD2